The T cell receptor (beta chain) under discussion was sequenced for a study of T cell changes during pregnancy in multiple sclerosis. Sequenced by immunoSEQ multiplex PCR; TCRdb stores in-frame clones only, minus some. The sample lists about 30,000 clones; more than 75% were seen once. This clone was detected once. Germline CDR1 is MNHNS and CDR2 is SASEGT. This CDR3 contains 14 residues. Trimming pared 8 bases from V and 0 bases from J, leaving 10 bases between. Source: CD4+ T cells from peripheral blood mononuclear cells, taken in the second trimester of pregnancy. This TCR derives from a female donor in good health, enrolled as a control in a pregnancy study. The genes are TRBV6-1 and TRBJ2-2; perhaps TRBD1 as D (6 bases). The CDR3 loop reads CASFKGANTGELFF. The CDR3, as DNA: TGTGCCAGCTTTAAGGGGGCGAACACCGGGGAGCTGTTTTTT.